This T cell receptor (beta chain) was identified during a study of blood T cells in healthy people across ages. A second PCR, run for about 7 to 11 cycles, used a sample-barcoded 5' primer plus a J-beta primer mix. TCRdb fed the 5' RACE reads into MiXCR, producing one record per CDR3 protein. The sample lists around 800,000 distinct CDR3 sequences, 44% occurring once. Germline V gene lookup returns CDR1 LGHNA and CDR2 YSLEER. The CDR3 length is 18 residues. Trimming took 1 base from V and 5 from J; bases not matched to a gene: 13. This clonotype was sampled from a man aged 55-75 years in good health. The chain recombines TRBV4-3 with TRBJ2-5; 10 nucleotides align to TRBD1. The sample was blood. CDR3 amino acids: CASSQVLRRTGGGETQYF. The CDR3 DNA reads TGCGCCAGCAGCCAAGTCTTGCGAAGGACAGGGGGAGGGGAGACCCAGTACTTC.